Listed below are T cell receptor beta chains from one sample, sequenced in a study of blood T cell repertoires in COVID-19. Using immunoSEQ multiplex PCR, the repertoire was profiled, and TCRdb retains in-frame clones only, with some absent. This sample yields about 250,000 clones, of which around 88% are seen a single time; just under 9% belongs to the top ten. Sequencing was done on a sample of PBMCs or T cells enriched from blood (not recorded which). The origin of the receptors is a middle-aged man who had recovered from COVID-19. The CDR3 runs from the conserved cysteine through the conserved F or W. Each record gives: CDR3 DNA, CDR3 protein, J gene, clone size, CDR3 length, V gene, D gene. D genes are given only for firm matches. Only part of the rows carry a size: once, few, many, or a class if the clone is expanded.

CDR3 DNA: TGTGCCTGGAGCGAGGAAGTGAGCTCCTACAATGAGCAGTTCTTC; CDR3 protein: CAWSEEVSSYNEQFF; J gene: TRBJ2-1; clone size: few; CDR3 length: 15; V gene: TRBV30; D gene: .
CDR3 DNA: TGTGCCAGCAGACCAACTACCAGGGGGTATGGCTACACCTTC; CDR3 protein: CASRPTTRGYGYTF; J gene: TRBJ1-2; clone size: .; CDR3 length: 14; V gene: TRBV6-5; D gene: TRBD1
CDR3 DNA: TGTGCCAGCAACACTTTACAGGGCTTTGAGCAGTTCTTC; CDR3 protein: CASNTLQGFEQFF; J gene: TRBJ2-1; clone size: .; CDR3 length: 13; V gene: TRBV12-3/TRBV12-4; D gene: .
CDR3 DNA: TGTGCCACCAGTGATCGGACAGGGCCTTATGGCGGGGCCAACGTCCTGACTTTC; CDR3 protein: CATSDRTGPYGGANVLTF; J gene: TRBJ2-6; clone size: .; CDR3 length: 18; V gene: TRBV24-1; D gene: TRBD1
CDR3 DNA: TGTGCCAGCAGCTCCGACTTAGGTGAAGCTTTCTTT; CDR3 protein: CASSSDLGEAFF; J gene: TRBJ1-1; clone size: .; CDR3 length: 12; V gene: TRBV7-9; D gene: .
CDR3 DNA: TGTGCCAGCAGCTTAATGATGGCACGCCGGGACAGAGGAAGCAATGAGCAGTTCTTC; CDR3 protein: CASSLMMARRDRGSNEQFF; J gene: TRBJ2-1; clone size: .; CDR3 length: 19; V gene: TRBV7-6; D gene: TRBD1
CDR3 DNA: TGTGCCAGCAGCTTGCCCGGTCGGGGGGACTATGGCTACACCTTC; CDR3 protein: CASSLPGRGDYGYTF; J gene: TRBJ1-2; clone size: .; CDR3 length: 15; V gene: TRBV5-4; D gene: .
CDR3 DNA: TGTGCCAGCAGTTACTCGGGGGGGGTTTTCGCTGAAGCTTTCTTT; CDR3 protein: CASSYSGGVFAEAFF; J gene: TRBJ1-1; clone size: .; CDR3 length: 15; V gene: TRBV6-5; D gene: .
CDR3 DNA: TGTGCCACCAGTGATCCCGGGACAGGGGATGCAGCTTTCTTT; CDR3 protein: CATSDPGTGDAAFF; J gene: TRBJ1-1; clone size: .; CDR3 length: 14; V gene: TRBV24-1; D gene: TRBD1
CDR3 DNA: TGTGCCAGCAGCCCCTGGGGCGGTAGCACAGATACGCAGTATTTT; CDR3 protein: CASSPWGGSTDTQYF; J gene: TRBJ2-3; clone size: .; CDR3 length: 15; V gene: TRBV9; D gene: .
CDR3 DNA: TGTGCCAGTAGTATAGGGGGAGTGGCTAACGAGCAGTACTTC; CDR3 protein: CASSIGGVANEQYF; J gene: TRBJ2-7; clone size: once; CDR3 length: 14; V gene: TRBV19; D gene: .
CDR3 DNA: TGTGCCAGCTCTCTGGGACAGGGAACTTCACCCCTCCACTTT; CDR3 protein: CASSLGQGTSPLHF; J gene: TRBJ1-6; clone size: .; CDR3 length: 14; V gene: TRBV18; D gene: TRBD1
CDR3 DNA: TGTGCCAGCAGCTTGGGCCGGGATGGTGCCTACGAGCAGTACTTC; CDR3 protein: CASSLGRDGAYEQYF; J gene: TRBJ2-7; clone size: .; CDR3 length: 15; V gene: TRBV5-6; D gene: .
CDR3 DNA: TGTGCCAGCAGCTTTAATTACGCTAGCGGGAGAGATACGCAGTATTTT; CDR3 protein: CASSFNYASGRDTQYF; J gene: TRBJ2-3; clone size: .; CDR3 length: 16; V gene: TRBV5-4; D gene: TRBD2
CDR3 DNA: TGTGCCAGCAGCTTATATTCAAACAGGGGGCCCGAGGGGGAGACCCAGTACTTC; CDR3 protein: CASSLYSNRGPEGETQYF; J gene: TRBJ2-5; clone size: .; CDR3 length: 18; V gene: TRBV7-7; D gene: TRBD1
CDR3 DNA: TGCAGCGTTACGGGACAGGGAATTTATGGCTACACCTTC; CDR3 protein: CSVTGQGIYGYTF; J gene: TRBJ1-2; clone size: .; CDR3 length: 13; V gene: TRBV29-1; D gene: TRBD1
CDR3 DNA: TGTGCCAGCAGGCATTTCGCCGGACAGGGGCCACAAGAGACCCAGTACTTC; CDR3 protein: CASRHFAGQGPQETQYF; J gene: TRBJ2-5; clone size: .; CDR3 length: 17; V gene: TRBV28; D gene: TRBD1
CDR3 DNA: TGTGCCAGCAGCCTATTCCCGGGGACAAGCTATGGCTACACCTTC; CDR3 protein: CASSLFPGTSYGYTF; J gene: TRBJ1-2; clone size: once; CDR3 length: 15; V gene: TRBV27; D gene: .
CDR3 DNA: TGTGCCAGCAGCGATCCCGGGACAGAAATATATGGCTACACCTTC; CDR3 protein: CASSDPGTEIYGYTF; J gene: TRBJ1-2; clone size: .; CDR3 length: 15; V gene: TRBV5-4; D gene: TRBD1
CDR3 DNA: TGCAGCGTTGTAGGGACAGCAGTAAAGGACACTGAAGCTTTCTTT; CDR3 protein: CSVVGTAVKDTEAFF; J gene: TRBJ1-1; clone size: once; CDR3 length: 15; V gene: TRBV29-1; D gene: TRBD1
CDR3 DNA: TGTGCCAGCAGTTTATTTTATGTCGGGGAAAATCAAGAGACCCAGTACTTC; CDR3 protein: CASSLFYVGENQETQYF; J gene: TRBJ2-5; clone size: .; CDR3 length: 17; V gene: TRBV27; D gene: .
CDR3 DNA: TGTGCCAGCAGTTCGTCGGGACTAGCGGAGAGTTACAATGAGCAGTTCTTC; CDR3 protein: CASSSSGLAESYNEQFF; J gene: TRBJ2-1; clone size: .; CDR3 length: 17; V gene: TRBV28; D gene: TRBD2
CDR3 DNA: TGTGCCAGCAGCCAAGCGTTTATCCCCGGCGGGGGGATTTTCACTGAAGCTTTCTTT; CDR3 protein: CASSQAFIPGGGIFTEAFF; J gene: TRBJ1-1; clone size: few; CDR3 length: 19; V gene: TRBV14; D gene: .
CDR3 DNA: TGTGCCAGCAGCTGGGGTGCAGGGCGTAGCTCCTACGAGCAGTACTTC; CDR3 protein: CASSWGAGRSSYEQYF; J gene: TRBJ2-7; clone size: .; CDR3 length: 16; V gene: TRBV7-8; D gene: .
CDR3 DNA: TGTGCCAGCAGCTTTCTAGTCAGCGACAATGAGCAGTTCTTC; CDR3 protein: CASSFLVSDNEQFF; J gene: TRBJ2-1; clone size: .; CDR3 length: 14; V gene: TRBV7-9; D gene: .
CDR3 DNA: TGTGCCAGCAGCTTAGACAGGGGGCTAGATACGCAGTATTTT; CDR3 protein: CASSLDRGLDTQYF; J gene: TRBJ2-3; clone size: .; CDR3 length: 14; V gene: TRBV11-2; D gene: TRBD1
CDR3 DNA: TGTGCCAGCAGTTACTCGACCAGGGTGACAGGGGGCAAGGGCACTGAAGCTTTCTTT; CDR3 protein: CASSYSTRVTGGKGTEAFF; J gene: TRBJ1-1; clone size: .; CDR3 length: 19; V gene: TRBV6-2/TRBV6-3; D gene: TRBD1
CDR3 DNA: TGTGCCAGCAGCCGACTAGCGGGGACGAACACCGGGGAGCTGTTTTTT; CDR3 protein: CASSRLAGTNTGELFF; J gene: TRBJ2-2; clone size: once; CDR3 length: 16; V gene: TRBV7-8; D gene: TRBD2
CDR3 DNA: TGCGCCAGCAGTGAGTCAAGGACAACCCGTCTCGATGAGCAGTTCTTC; CDR3 protein: CASSESRTTRLDEQFF; J gene: TRBJ2-1; clone size: .; CDR3 length: 16; V gene: TRBV10-1; D gene: .
CDR3 DNA: TGTGCCAGCAGCCTCCTTTGGGGGCAGGACACTGAAGCTTTCTTT; CDR3 protein: CASSLLWGQDTEAFF; J gene: TRBJ1-1; clone size: .; CDR3 length: 15; V gene: TRBV5-4; D gene: .
CDR3 DNA: TGTGCCAGCAGCACGGACATGAGCTCTGGAAACACCATATATTTT; CDR3 protein: CASSTDMSSGNTIYF; J gene: TRBJ1-3; clone size: .; CDR3 length: 15; V gene: TRBV7-6; D gene: .
CDR3 DNA: TGTGCCAGCAGCTCAAAAGGGCAGGGGCTATGGGCCCAGTACTTC; CDR3 protein: CASSSKGQGLWAQYF; J gene: TRBJ2-5; clone size: once; CDR3 length: 15; V gene: TRBV7-2; D gene: .
CDR3 DNA: TGCGCCAGCAGCCTACGGCTAGCGGGAGTGGCGGGTGAGCAGTACTTC; CDR3 protein: CASSLRLAGVAGEQYF; J gene: TRBJ2-7; clone size: .; CDR3 length: 16; V gene: TRBV5-1; D gene: TRBD2
CDR3 DNA: TGTGCCAGCAGCCAACAGGGGGCGGGTGAAAAACTGTTTTTT; CDR3 protein: CASSQQGAGEKLFF; J gene: TRBJ1-4; clone size: .; CDR3 length: 14; V gene: TRBV3-1/TRBV3-2; D gene: TRBD1
CDR3 DNA: TGTGCCAGCAGCGTAGCTGATCGGGTACATGAGCAGTTCTTC; CDR3 protein: CASSVADRVHEQFF; J gene: TRBJ2-1; clone size: .; CDR3 length: 14; V gene: TRBV9; D gene: .
CDR3 DNA: TGTGCCAGCAGCCCTCGGGACAGGGAAGAACCTGAAGCTTTCTTT; CDR3 protein: CASSPRDREEPEAFF; J gene: TRBJ1-1; clone size: once; CDR3 length: 15; V gene: TRBV11-3; D gene: TRBD1
CDR3 DNA: TGTGCCAGCAGCGAGCATCTTGACGAGCAGTACTTC; CDR3 protein: CASSEHLDEQYF; J gene: TRBJ2-7; clone size: .; CDR3 length: 12; V gene: TRBV6-5; D gene: .
CDR3 DNA: TGCAGCGTACGGGGGACAGGGGATGTTGAAAAACTGTTTTTT; CDR3 protein: CSVRGTGDVEKLFF; J gene: TRBJ1-4; clone size: .; CDR3 length: 14; V gene: TRBV29-1; D gene: TRBD1